This record concerns one TCR beta chain sequence. Its antigen remains undetermined. The cohort was made up of hundreds of healthy bone marrow donors. All cohort members were sampled while nominally healthy, although unrecorded immune exposures were likely present. The donor tested CMV seronegative and was one of the 352 seronegative cohort members. Each donor provided a peripheral blood sample, and peripheral blood mononuclear cells were used for TCR beta sequencing. The Qiagen DNeasy Blood Extraction Kit was used to extract genomic DNA from the blood cell samples. Receptors were amplified or captured by the immunoSEQ multiplex PCR assay. For the multiplex PCR, a mixture combining 60 forward primers for TCR Vbeta segments and 13 reverse primers for TCR Jbeta segments was used. The CDR3 region of rearranged TCR beta genes was amplified from genomic DNA with a multiplex PCR assay. The Illumina HiSeq System was used to sequence the amplified TCR beta libraries as 87-base-pair reads. Per the original workflow: In a later analysis, tens of millions of unique TCR beta chains were counted across the 690 or so repertoires, and roughly 11 million of these chains were shared by at least two donors. To remove PCR and sequencing errors, raw reads were error-corrected and collapsed into unique sequences using a nearest-neighbor algorithm that merged closely related sequences. To assign V, D and J gene segments, CDR3 sequences were aligned to IMGT reference sequences. Each retained sequence needed at least a six-nucleotide match to both a V gene segment and a J gene segment. A rearrangement counted as productive if the CDR3 had no stop codons and remained in frame with V and J, and every other rearrangement counted as non-productive. CDR3 was defined by IMGT convention, running from the second conserved V-encoded cysteine to the conserved J-encoded phenylalanine. The earlier analysis of about 560 of the donors excluded any sequence lacking an unambiguous match to a single V gene segment. In an earlier analysis of 587 of the donors, V segments were called functional above 56.7% productive rearrangements and were called segregating when the between-donor standard deviation exceeded 5%. A statistical classification framework was built to diagnose cytomegalovirus status from the catalog of TCR beta chain sequences. V and J gene assignment, in a later analysis, came from comparing TCR nucleotide sequences with IMGT/GENE-DB human TR gene sequences. A later analysis assigned CDR3 sequences and most-parsimonious VDJ recombination scenarios with the TCRdist pipeline. In a later analysis, each TCR beta chain was defined by its CDR3 amino acid sequence together with its V-gene family, and reads lacking a unique V-gene family were excluded. As a way to deal with suspected cross-contamination and a sequencing artifact, a later analysis dropped roughly 620 nucleotide sequences that were highly shared and had low generation probability. In a later analysis, a clonal expansion index for each public chain was calculated from normalized within-repertoire ranks of inferred template counts. A later analysis computed generation probabilities with a VDJ recombination model fitted to out-of-frame rearrangements, and checked the results against IGoR. In a later analysis, hypergeometric tests were used to score TCR-TCR, TCR-HLA and TCR-CMV co-occurrence, with a repertoire-size bias correction applied to TCR pairs. A later analysis estimated false discovery rates by permuting HLA or CMV assignments 20 times. A later analysis grouped co-occurring TCRs with DBSCAN, adding TCRdist sequence similarity when clustering within HLA-allele-positive subsets. Co-occurrence clustering excluded repertoires with fewer than 30,000 or more than 120,000 public chains, plus five with anomalous nucleotide sharing. TCRdb holds this immuneACCESS table with in-frame rearrangements only. Some clones are missing; in checked studies, unresolved V genes explain under half, and the rest has no known cause. V, J and clone size derive from that table, while D and trimming were established from the DNA sequence. The sample table includes 180,000 or so clones. The top ten constitute roughly 0.74% of the sample.

These data are taken from a study of cytomegalovirus exposure and HLA in healthy donors (dated 2017 in TCRdb). About the study as a whole: An earlier analysis of a few hundred of the donors reported under 300 Gb of sequence data and approximately 120 million unique TCR beta sequences obtained from approximately 180 million T cells. An early release covering roughly 600 HLA-typed donors comprised roughly 300 gigabases of sequencing data and about 90 million unique TCR sequences. Of the approximately 400 genotyped donors, 81% were placed in the genetic ancestry cluster associated with self-reported Caucasian donors. The study was designed to test whether signatures of past pathogen exposure could be identified by cataloging public T cell receptors. The study used immunosequencing to profile the T cell repertoires of approximately 640 subjects and linked those repertoires to cytomegalovirus serostatus. In addition to the first cohort of approximately 650 subjects, a separate validation cohort of approximately 130 different subjects was used. High-throughput TCR immunosequencing, statistical association of individual TCRs with disease status, and machine learning were combined to predict cytomegalovirus infection status. A later analysis re-examined previously published TCR beta repertoires from roughly 650 donors and added high-resolution HLA genotyping to investigate patterns of TCR occurrence. The later analysis used no new phenotypic data to find candidate immune exposures, relying instead on TCR beta sequences and their occurrence across donors. An earlier analysis of several hundred of the donors applied high-throughput TCR beta sequencing to assess whether each TCR beta V gene segment acted as functional or pseudogenic. Donor age, sex, ethnicity and CMV serostatus were collected together with the repertoire data. In a later genetic analysis, genome-wide SNP genotypes for about 55% of the roughly 670 donors were used, and that subset was treated as a discovery cohort. Every repertoire in the discovery cohort had been generated on one and the same sequencing platform. Class I and class II HLA loci were covered by the typing at four-digit resolution. The number of donors typed differed by locus, with roughly 620-640 for A, B, C, DRB1 and DQB1, more than 500 for DQA1, 600 to 610 for DPA1, and roughly 450 for DPB1. A handful of DR-DQ haplotypes were handled as single units for association and clustering because linkage in the cohort was strong. Among a few hundred genotyped donors of the cohort, an average of approximately 240,000 unique TCR beta nucleotide sequences were sequenced per donor, roughly 18% of them non-productive. Findings and caveats that apply to the study as a whole: Broadly in line with IMGT annotations, most TCR beta V segments showed up in productive rearrangements about 87% or about 30% of the time in an earlier analysis of some 590 of the donors. A later analysis found that most CMV-associated TCR beta chains appeared HLA-restricted, with HLA associations seemingly driven largely by CMV exposure. In this cohort, only TCR beta chains were sequenced, and detectable features were limited by the absence of alpha or paired-chain data. Across donors, most TCR sequences were observed very rarely, whereas some public TCRs were present in many individuals. In the study, 150 to 200 TCR beta chains were listed as associated with cytomegalovirus. Approximately 16 rarely observed V segments, including chromosome 9 orphons, were excluded from the earlier analysis of several hundred of the donors because counts were too low. The only immune exposure information available for the cohort was CMV serostatus. A later genetic analysis associated a missense DCLRE1C variant with V-gene and J-gene trimming of TCR beta chains, and an independent cohort replicated the association. A further reported finding was that TCR beta sequences accurately predicted the HLA-A and HLA-B alleles for most subjects in the first cohort. According to the authors, the approach could potentially be generalized to other disease states and immunological phenotypes. Assigning TCR associations to individual alleles was difficult when HLA alleles, especially DR and DQ, strongly co-occurred. Sequencing depth was assumed to be roughly uniform across donors in the presence/absence analyses, though that assumption may not hold. In a later analysis, TCR association rates were found to vary across HLA loci, with the most associated TCRs seen for DRB1 alleles and the fewest for HLA-C alleles. A later analysis associated 15,000 or so TCR beta sequences with specific HLA alleles at a false discovery rate of 0.05. The 87-base-pair reads could not distinguish some IMGT-functional V segments, including TRBV6-2 and TRBV6-3, so those segments were excluded. The classifier was reported to diagnose cytomegalovirus status with high specificity and sensitivity in both the original cohort and the validation cohort. A later genetic analysis reported fewer N-insertions in productive TCRs among donors in an Asian-associated ancestry cluster than the roughly 700-donor mean. A later analysis found that HLA-associated TCR beta chains were more clonally expanded and had lower generation probabilities than equally common non-associated chains. Because HLA typing was missing for some donors at each locus, association tests included only the typed subset. A few of the identified cytomegalovirus-associated TCR beta chains were confirmed in vitro to be specific for cytomegalovirus antigens. According to a later analysis, parvovirus B19, influenza, CMV and Epstein-Barr virus appeared linked to several top co-occurrence clusters. Correlated functional status among segregating V segments might reflect linkage disequilibrium, but an unknown experimental factor could not be ruled out. A group of highly shared sequence variants was considered likely to be a technical artifact of the sequencing pipeline.

V is pared back by 4 bases and J by 0 bases, with 11 bases lying between the germline termini. CDR1 is given as LNHDA and CDR2 as SQIVND, both from the germline V gene (reference sequence). Counted from cysteine to phenylalanine, this CDR3 has 15 amino acids. Kept here is only the CDR3 DNA, which spans 45 bases and is read in frame from base 1. The sequence links TRBV19 to TRBJ2-3; possibly the D gene is TRBD1, per 5 matching bases. The origin of this receptor is a boy younger than 18 in good health and CMV-seronegative. The specimen sequenced was PBMCs. The CDR3 reads CASSTTGASTDTQYF. The sequence in DNA is TGTGCCAGTAGTACCACAGGCGCTAGCACAGATACGCAGTATTTT. The full variable domain, completed from the reference TRBV19 and TRBJ2-3 proteins outside the CDR3, reads DGGITQSPKYLFRKEGQNVTLSCEQNLNHDAMYWYRQDPGQGLRLIYYSQIVNDFQKGDIAEGYSVSREKKESFPLTVTSAQKNPTAFYLCASSTTGASTDTQYFGPGTRLTVL.